This TCR beta chain was recovered during a study of blood T cells in healthy people across ages. Findings and caveats of the study: Among T cells, TCR beta diversity per million cells dropped roughly linearly as age rose.

In terms of origin and age, donors were healthy Caucasian individuals from Russia aged roughly 6 to 95. The germline V gene encodes CDR1 SGHVS and CDR2 FNYEAQ. The CDR3 contains 16 residues. V lost 5 bases, J lost 2 bases, and 19 bases lay in between. This clonotype occurred many times. What it recognizes is unknown. A second PCR, run for roughly 6 to 11 cycles, used a sample-barcoded 5' primer plus a J-beta primer mix. Any given sample supplied a minimum of 2.5 million CDR3-containing paired-end reads. TCRdb fed the 5' RACE reads into MiXCR, producing one record per CDR3 protein. The sample holds 870,000 or so distinct CDR3 sequences, more than 25% seen once.

The sequenced material came from blood. The gene calls are TRBV7-6 and TRBJ2-7; D is tentatively TRBD1 or TRBD2 (6 bases each). The source is a woman of 80 years or more in good health. The CDR3 loop reads CASSPRRRGVTYEQYF. CDR3 nucleotides: TGTGCCAGCAGCCCCCGGAGGAGGGGGGTGACCTACGAGCAGTACTTC.